The 10 T cell receptor beta chains listed next were all sequenced from one sample in a study of human T cells and chemical hapten exposure. Noted time point: patch test 1, 2 weeks after DPC sensitization. This sample's treatment: therapeutic diphenylcyclopropenone sensitization with weekly scalp DPC. A single record per CDR3 protein comes from TCRdb applying MiXCR to the RACE reads. Of 150,000 to 200,000 distinct CDR3 sequences listed, 20% to 25% are singletons. The specimen comprised whole blood, sampled in connection with sensitization to the hapten diphenylcyclopropenone (DPC). The receptors shown here come from a woman between 50 and 59 years old with alopecia areata. Some clones in this sample may be carry-over from other donors' samples.

This clonotype was seen more than once but under ten times. This rearrangement joins TRBV9 to TRBJ1-2; D not resolved. V was pared by 0 bases and J by 6 bases, with 15 bases between. The germline CDR1 and CDR2 sequences are SGDLS and YYNGEE. CDR3 size: 15 residues. As DNA, the CDR3 is TGTGCCAGCAGCGTAGGCAGGCACTTAAGAGATGGCTACACCTTC. This gives the protein CASSVGRHLRDGYTF.

This clonotype has a count of ten or more. The chain recombines TRBV14 with TRBJ2-7; 10 bases are a match to TRBD2. From germline, CDR1 is SGHDN and CDR2 FVKESK. J was trimmed by 2 bases and V by 4 bases; bases with no gene match: 2. The CDR3 covers 14 residues. The CDR3 loop is CASSLLAGAYEQYF. DNA of the CDR3: TGTGCCAGCAGCCTGCTAGCGGGAGCCTACGAGCAGTACTTC. Looking up the rest from reference TRBV14 and TRBJ2-7 gives the full variable domain: EAGVTQFPSHSVIEKGQTVTLRCDPISGHDNLYWYRRVMGKEIKFLLHFVKESKQDESGMPNNRFLAERTGGTYSTLKVQPAELEDSGVYFCASSLLAGAYEQYFGPGTRLTVT.

The sample holds a few counts of this clonotype. The chain joins TRBV3-1 to TRBJ2-5, with D possibly matching TRBD2 (6 bases). V was clipped by 0 bases and J by 3 bases, with 11 bases between them. CDR3 size: 15 residues. Per the germline V gene, CDR1 is LGHDT and CDR2 is YNNKEL (reference sequence). The CDR3 DNA sequence: TGTGCCAGCAGCCAAGAGGGAAGGAGGGAAGAGACCCAGTACTTC. It translates to CASSQEGRREETQYF.

This CDR3 is CSVGGTGKETQYF. The CDR3 DNA is TGCAGCGTCGGGGGGACTGGAAAGGAGACCCAGTACTTC. The V call is TRBV29-1, the J call TRBJ2-5, with 7 bases identical to TRBD2. CDR3 size: 13 residues. Germline assignment: CDR1 SQVTM and CDR2 ANQGSEA. V was pared by 6 bases and J by 5 bases, with 9 bases of the junction left unmatched.

The genes are TRBV20-1 and TRBJ2-7, with 8 bases identical to TRBD2. Trimming took 7 bases from V and 4 from J; bases not matched to a gene: 9. From germline, CDR1 is DFQATT and CDR2 SNEGSKA (reference sequence). CDR3 length: 13 amino acids. Here the CDR3 DNA reads TGCAGTGTTAGGGGTGCGGGGGGATACGAGCAGTACTTC. Its protein is CSVRGAGGYEQYF.

The chain combines TRBV5-5 with TRBJ2-5; the D gene is possibly TRBD1 (5 bases). The CDR3 consists of 16 residues. From germline, CDR1 is SGHKS and CDR2 YYEKEE (reference sequence). The V gene lost 0 bases and the J gene lost 0 bases, with 12 bases spanning the gap. Here the CDR3 reads CASSLVSGPYQETQYF. CDR3 coding DNA: TGTGCCAGCAGCTTGGTGTCAGGGCCGTACCAAGAGACCCAGTACTTC.

This clonotype was recorded a few times. V is TRBV29-1 and J is TRBJ2-5; D not resolved. Germline lookup yields CDR1 SQVTM and CDR2 ANQGSEA. Trimming removed 7 bases from V and 1 base from J, with 4 bases in between. The CDR3 totals 10 residues. The DNA for the CDR3 is TGCAGCGGTATCCAAGAGACCCAGTACTTC. Its protein is CSGIQETQYF.

This clonotype was detected a few times. This chain uses TRBV11-2 with TRBJ2-1, with D perhaps TRBD1 (7 bases). CDR3 length: 11 amino acids. Trimming took 5 bases from V and 15 from J, leaving 14 bases between them. Germline-derived CDR1 and CDR2 are SGHAT and FQNNGV. CDR3 amino acids: CASSLGQEGFF. The CDR3 region has the DNA TGTGCCAGCAGCCTCGGACAGGAGGGGTTCTTC.

The J gene is TRBJ1-1, the V gene TRBV10-1; the match to TRBD1 covers 7 bases. The J segment lost 5 bases and the V segment lost 5 bases, leaving 2 bases of the junction unmatched. Germline V CDR1 and CDR2: WNHNN, SYGVQD (reference sequence). The CDR3 is made up of 12 amino acids. CDR3 amino acids: CASSQGGTEAFF. The DNA for the CDR3 is TGCGCCAGCAGTCAGGGGGGGACTGAAGCTTTCTTT.

V is TRBV12-3 or TRBV12-4 and J is TRBJ1-1, with 8 nucleotides matching TRBD1. This CDR3 spans 11 amino acids. V lost 5 bases and J lost 10; bases outside the gene matches: 3. DNA of the CDR3: TGTGCCAGCAGTCGACAGGGGAGAGCTTTCTTT. Its translation is CASSRQGRAFF.